What follows is one T cell receptor beta chain and its context. Its matching antigen is unknown. CDR1 and CDR2 (germline): SGDLS, YYNGEE. The length of the CDR3 is 17 residues. V was clipped by 0 bases and J by 0 bases, with 14 bases between them. CD45RO-negative CD8 cells positively selected for CCR7 made up the naive population, which excluded terminally differentiated effector memory CD45RA+ cells. The data stem from a study of shared clonotypes between healthy human individuals. The study's findings and limits: Generation probability values for non-shared clonotypes were lower than those for clonotypes shared by all four donors.

The DNA input per sorted-subset replicate PCR was about 220 ng, corresponding to some 33,000 T cell genomes. Data came from immunoSEQ multiplex PCR; TCRdb stores just in-frame clones and leaves some out. The table includes roughly 770,000 clones, roughly 96% detected once. The source material was naive CD8+ T cells sorted from blood. This TCR was sampled from a man between 25 and 39 years old in good health. V gene TRBV9 combines with J gene TRBJ2-3; no clear D gene. The DNA for the CDR3 is TGTGCCAGCAGCGTAGGTGGGTCGACCTCTAGCACAGATACGCAGTATTTT. Its protein product is CASSVGGSTSSTDTQYF. Together with reference TRBV9 and TRBJ2-3, the CDR3 gives the full variable domain: DSGVTQTPKHLITATGQRVTLRCSPRSGDLSVYWYQQSLDQGLQFLIQYYNGEERAKGNILERFSAQQFPDLHSELNLSSLELGDSALYFCASSVGGSTSSTDTQYFGPGTRLTVL.